The present TCR beta chain was sequenced within a study of T cell responses to AZD1222 COVID-19 vaccine. Study outcomes and limitations: The donor group comprised mostly white British people and more females; the analysis possibly underestimated clonal diversity. Only a handful of AZD1222 recipients, several in all, had baseline seropositivity. Unmutated variant regions are reportedly the target of nearly half of TCRs that are spike-specific. The peak T cell response came first, and repertoires were sampled only after it.

Notes on this clone: The target antigen is unknown.

Sequenced by immunoSEQ multiplex PCR; TCRdb stores in-frame clones only, minus some. Here the sample spans 100,000 or so clones, around 87% being singletons. Germline CDR1 and CDR2: KGHSH and LQKENI. The CDR3 is 17 residues long. V shed 3 bases and J 4 bases; nucleotides not matched to a gene: 10. The material was peripheral blood, obtained 28 days after the second AZD1222 dose. This sequence was found in an adult who received the AZD1222 COVID-19 vaccine. This rearrangement joins TRBV18 to TRBJ1-1, with 11 bases matching TRBD1. The CDR3, as DNA: TGTGCCAGCTCACCTAAAACCCCTGGGACAGGGGGCACTGAAGCTTTCTTT. Protein: CASSPKTPGTGGTEAFF.